The 18 T cell receptor beta chains below were found in one sample sequenced in a study of shared clonotypes between healthy human individuals (dated by TCRdb to 2018 to 2020). Library preparation employed the immunoSEQ multiplex PCR assay. In its TCRdb copy, this immuneACCESS table keeps in-frame sequences only and misses some clones. Where compared with another copy, unresolved V genes explain less than half of these, and the others have no known cause. This sample lists about 2,100,000 clones; about 93% were detected once. Approximately 1.7% of the sample belongs to the ten largest clones. CD8 naive samples were obtained by positive selection for CCR7 among CD45RO-negative cells, yielding a CD45RA+CCR7+ population from which TemRA cells were excluded. Sequencing was performed on naive CD8+ T cells from PBMCs. What the cell subset or site label conveys for this sample: CD45RA+CCR7+. Receptors originate from a man younger than 35 in good health. Some clones in this sample may be carry-over from other donors' samples.

The chain has TRBV7-9 and TRBJ2-7; TRBD2 aligns across 9 bases. V gave up 5 bases and J gave up 7 bases; unmatched junction bases: 12. The CDR3 contains 15 residues. Per the germline V gene, CDR1 is SEHNR and CDR2 is FQNEAQ (reference sequence). CDR3 in DNA: TGTGCCAGCAGCGCTCCGGGACTAGCCCTAAATGAGCAGTACTTC. Translation gives CASSAPGLALNEQYF.

The chain couples TRBV6-1 to TRBJ1-3; D remains unclear. Germline V CDR1 and CDR2: MNHNS, SASEGT. This CDR3 region has 13 residues. Trimming took off 3 bases at V and 0 bases at J, with 3 bases between the two ends. This chain's CDR3 is CASSENSGNTIYF. CDR3 nucleotides: TGTGCCAGCAGTGAGAACTCTGGAAACACCATATATTTT.

This chain connects TRBV27 to TRBJ1-1, with D perhaps matching TRBD1 (6 bases). The V and J ends lost 0 bases and 6 bases respectively, with 14 bases between them. This CDR3 region has 15 residues. CDR1 and CDR2 from the germline V gene are MNHEY and SMNVEV (reference sequence). CDR3 region: CASSLSGGGGPEAFF. The CDR3 region has the DNA TGTGCCAGCAGTTTATCAGGTGGGGGGGGCCCTGAAGCTTTCTTT.

In regard to this clone: The identical CDR3 is also encoded by other nucleotide sequences in the sample. The rearrangement joins TRBV7-3 to TRBJ2-3, with 11 positions matching TRBD2. J was trimmed by 0 bases and V by 5 bases; bases with no gene match: 1. The CDR3 is 15 amino acids. Germline V gives CDR1 SGHTA, CDR2 FQGTGA. The CDR3 region has the DNA TGTGCCAGCAGCCGACTAGCGGGGAGCACAGATACGCAGTATTTT. Its protein product is CASSRLAGSTDTQYF. The full variable domain, its missing parts supplied by reference TRBV7-3 and TRBJ2-3, is GAGVSQTPSNKVTEKGKYVELRCDPISGHTALYWYRQSLGQGPEFLIYFQGTGAADDSGLPNDRFFAVRPEGSVSTLKIQRTERGDSAVYLCASSRLAGSTDTQYFGPGTRLTVL.

The chain links TRBV30 to TRBJ1-5; no clear D gene. The V end lost 4 bases, the J end lost 2 bases, and 9 bases lay between the germline ends. This CDR3 has 13 residues. Per the germline V gene, CDR1 is GTSNPN and CDR2 is SVGIG (reference sequence). The CDR3 protein is CAWTPNRNQPQHF. DNA of the CDR3: TGTGCCTGGACTCCAAACCGCAATCAGCCCCAGCATTTT.

Here the CDR3 DNA reads TGTGCCAGCAGCTTCTTTAGCGGGAGGGCCTACGAGCAGTACTTC. Translating it yields CASSFFSGRAYEQYF. J is TRBJ2-7 and V is TRBV7-2, with 11 bases identical to TRBD2. Germline CDR1 and CDR2: SGHTA and FQGNSA. V was pared by 3 bases and J by 2 bases, with 3 bases of the junction left unmatched. The CDR3 length is 15 residues.

The chain uses TRBV25-1 and TRBJ2-7; unclear D gene. The CDR3 has 12 residues. V shed 10 bases and J shed 1 base, with 11 bases lying between them. Germline V gives CDR1 MGHDK, CDR2 SYGVNS. The CDR3 DNA sequence: TGTGCCACCCTCAACCCGTCCTACGAGCAGTACTTC. Translated, it gives CATLNPSYEQYF.

The chain uses TRBV9 and TRBJ2-3; D might be TRBD2 (6 bases). The germline V gene has CDR1 SGDLS and CDR2 YYNGEE. Trimming removed 0 bases from V and 1 base from J, with 15 bases in between. This CDR3 is 17 amino acids long. CDR3: CASSVDPREMGTDTQYF. DNA of the CDR3: TGTGCCAGCAGCGTAGACCCACGGGAGATGGGCACAGATACGCAGTATTTT.

In this sample, this clone turned up once. This chain joins TRBV4-3 and TRBJ2-1; 7 bases line up with TRBD2. Germline CDR1 reads LGHNA; CDR2 reads YSLEER. This CDR3 has 17 amino acids. J was trimmed by 7 bases and V by 0 bases; bases with no gene match: 12. This CDR3 is CASSQDLGTGGDNEQFF. The CDR3 DNA reads TGCGCCAGCAGCCAAGATTTGGGGACGGGAGGTGATAATGAGCAGTTCTTC.

The rearrangement links TRBV27 to TRBJ2-7; D not resolved. Germline values: CDR1 MNHEY, CDR2 SMNVEV (reference sequence). This CDR3 contains 14 residues. The V end was cut by 6 bases, the J end by 2 bases, with 14 bases between. CDR3 in DNA: TGTGCCAGCAGCCCCACAGTAACGGCCTACGAGCAGTACTTC. Its protein is CASSPTVTAYEQYF.

The chain links TRBV7-6 to TRBJ2-7; no clear D. Trimming shortened V by 2 bases and J by 6 bases, and 14 bases separated the two germline ends. There are 14 residues in the CDR3. CDR1 is SGHVS, CDR2 FNYEAQ, per germline. Here the CDR3 reads CASSLSPLMGEQYF. In DNA, the CDR3 is TGTGCCAGCAGCTTATCGCCACTGATGGGCGAGCAGTACTTC.

This chain connects TRBV2 to TRBJ2-3; no firm D call. The CDR3 loop spans 12 amino acids. V was pared by 10 bases and J by 14 bases, with 22 bases between. Per germline, CDR1 SNHLY and CDR2 FYNNEI. The chain's CDR3 is CAIGSPQRVLYF. DNA of the CDR3: TGTGCCATTGGATCCCCCCAGCGTGTTTTGTATTTT.

This sequence joins TRBV6-4 and TRBJ2-2; unclear D gene. Trimming cost V 7 bases and J 6 bases, with 15 bases left between them. Germline CDR1 and CDR2: MRHNA and SNTAGT. The CDR3 runs 14 residues. The DNA of the CDR3 is TGTGCCAGCAAGGCCGAGCGTCGCGCCGGGGAGCTGTTTTTT. Encoded protein: CASKAERRAGELFF.

The CDR3 sequence is CASSLGVTYEQYF. CDR3 sequence (DNA): TGTGCCAGCAGTTTGGGTGTCACCTACGAGCAGTACTTC. This chain joins TRBV28 and TRBJ2-7; D gene unclear. Between the trimmed V and J ends, which lost 3 bases and 2 bases, there was a span of 8 bases. The CDR3 is 13 amino acids. Germline V gene sequence: CDR1 MDHEN, CDR2 SYDVKM.

The chain links TRBV11-2 to TRBJ2-5; no clear D gene. The germline V gene has CDR1 SGHAT and CDR2 FQNNGV. The CDR3 extends over 16 amino acids. V was shortened by 1 base and J by 2 bases, with 14 bases between the two germline ends. Here the CDR3 DNA reads TGTGCCAGCAGCTTAGGTGGGGTGATGTGGCAAGAGACCCAGTACTTC. This gives the protein CASSLGGVMWQETQYF.

The chain couples TRBV2 to TRBJ2-3, with 11 bases aligning to TRBD1. The germline V gene has CDR1 SNHLY and CDR2 FYNNEI. The CDR3 spans 14 residues. J gave up 4 bases and V 4 bases, and 1 base lay outside the gene matches. The CDR3 nucleotides are TGTGCCAGCAGTGGGGGACAGGGGGCAGATACGCAGTATTTT. Its translation is CASSGGQGADTQYF.

The J gene is TRBJ1-1, the V gene TRBV5-1; D might be TRBD1 (5 bases). CDR1 is SGHRS and CDR2 is YFSETQ in the germline V gene. V lost 4 bases, J lost 12 bases, and 13 bases lay in between. The CDR3 spans 11 residues. The CDR3 region has the DNA TGCGCCAGCAGCGGGGCAGCCGGAACTTTCTTT. Amino acids: CASSGAAGTFF. Drawing the rest from reference TRBV5-1 and TRBJ1-1, the complete variable domain is KAGVTQTPRYLIKTRGQQVTLSCSPISGHRSVSWYQQTPGQGLQFLFEYFSETQRNKGNFPGRFSGRQFSNSRSEMNVSTLELGDSALYLCASSGAAGTFFGQGTRLTVV.

The chain employs TRBV5-4 and TRBJ2-7; tentative D call: TRBD2 (6 bases). In germline, CDR1 is SGHNT, CDR2 YYREEE (reference sequence). The CDR3 loop spans 12 amino acids. Trimming shortened V by 7 bases and J by 0 bases, and 8 bases separated the two germline ends. CDR3 nucleotide sequence: TGTGCCAGCCACGGGAGCTCCTACGAGCAGTACTTC. Protein: CASHGSSYEQYF.